Described below is a single T cell receptor beta chain sequence and its context. What this receptor recognizes is not known. No clone much larger than this one lies a single base away; base qualities are absent. This sample is drawn from a study of immune evolution from preneoplasia to lung adenocarcinoma (dated by TCRdb to the early 2020s). Notes on the research overall: HLA loss of heterozygosity was observed in approximately 7%, 15% and 30% of AIS, MIA and ADC lesions, respectively, and was not observed in any AAH lesions. The study used immune gene expression, TCR sequencing and multiplex immunofluorescence to profile the immune contexture of lung adenocarcinoma precursors and invasive adenocarcinoma. Resected precursor lesions (AAH, AIS, MIA) and invasive adenocarcinomas were each compared against paired morphologically normal lung tissue. The sample size was set by how many specimens were available, not by a prior power calculation. The immune data were integrated with whole exome sequencing and methylation data obtained from the same cohort of nodules. The overall cohort was made up of over 40 patients with pulmonary nodules who had surgical resection. A total of about 51 patients contributed TCR sequencing data. According to the study, over a hundred samples were used for TCR sequencing. POLYSOLVER was used to infer Class I HLA alleles from exome data, while LOHHLA was used to detect allele-specific HLA loss.

Results and caveats for the whole study, not just this receptor: The highest T cell clonality was observed in KRAS-mutant nodules compared with EGFR-mutant or double wild-type lesions. The findings reflected association rather than direct causation, and larger cohorts with long-term follow-up and longitudinal biopsies were considered necessary. Normal lung had the highest top T cell clone frequencies, and these frequencies appeared to fall progressively from AAH through AIS, MIA and invasive adenocarcinoma. Because every patient came from Japan and China, how well the results apply to Western populations was uncertain. Normal lung showed the highest clonality, whereas later-stage lesions appeared to have higher T cell density and diversity but lower clonality.

CDR1 SGHNT and CDR2 YENEEA are derived from the germline V gene. V sheds 6 bases and J sheds 0 bases, leaving 8 bases between their ends. The CDR3 starts with the cysteine, ends with the phenylalanine, and has 13 residues. CDR3 DNA only is kept here, 39 bases in frame from base 1. TCR beta CDR3 regions were sequenced from DNA using the immunoSEQ hsTCRbeta Kit. The original pipeline was this. TCR sequencing data were analysed with the ImmunoSEQ Analyzer. T cell clonality was defined as 1 minus Pielou's evenness, as computed on productive rearrangements. To measure T cell diversity, the inverse Simpson index was applied to productive templates. T cell density was defined as TCR beta template counts normalized to usable DNA, with usable DNA estimated by amplifying and sequencing housekeeping genes. TCR metrics were compared across histologic stages using two-sided Kruskal-Wallis tests. Held by TCRdb, this immuneACCESS table contains in-frame sequences only and omits some clones. Under half of the omission traces to an unresolved V gene where checked; the cause of the rest is unknown. Clone size and V and J calls were adopted from that table, with D and trimming inferred from the DNA. This sample is represented by around 41,000 clones; less than 85% of them were singletons. 4% to 5% of the sample lies in the top ten.

Between about 2013 and 2018, the patients underwent resection in either Japan or China. Two lung cancer pathologists independently confirmed the histologic diagnosis of each case on H&E slides. For nucleic acid extraction, premalignant or tumor cells were enriched by macro-dissection following pathologic assessment. The AllPrep DNA/RNA FFPE Kit was used to isolate DNA from FFPE tissue. The V and J genes are TRBV11-3 and TRBJ1-1; the D gene is perhaps TRBD1, on 5 matching bases. The specimen was FFPE invasive lung adenocarcinoma tissue. According to the study, the label for this sample's cell subset or site signals: frankly invasive lung adenocarcinoma (ADC). The receptor comes from a person in their sixties with lung adenocarcinoma. This receptor has the CDR3 CASRGALNTEAFF. The DNA sequence follows: TGTGCCAGCAGAGGGGCATTGAACACTGAAGCTTTCTTT.